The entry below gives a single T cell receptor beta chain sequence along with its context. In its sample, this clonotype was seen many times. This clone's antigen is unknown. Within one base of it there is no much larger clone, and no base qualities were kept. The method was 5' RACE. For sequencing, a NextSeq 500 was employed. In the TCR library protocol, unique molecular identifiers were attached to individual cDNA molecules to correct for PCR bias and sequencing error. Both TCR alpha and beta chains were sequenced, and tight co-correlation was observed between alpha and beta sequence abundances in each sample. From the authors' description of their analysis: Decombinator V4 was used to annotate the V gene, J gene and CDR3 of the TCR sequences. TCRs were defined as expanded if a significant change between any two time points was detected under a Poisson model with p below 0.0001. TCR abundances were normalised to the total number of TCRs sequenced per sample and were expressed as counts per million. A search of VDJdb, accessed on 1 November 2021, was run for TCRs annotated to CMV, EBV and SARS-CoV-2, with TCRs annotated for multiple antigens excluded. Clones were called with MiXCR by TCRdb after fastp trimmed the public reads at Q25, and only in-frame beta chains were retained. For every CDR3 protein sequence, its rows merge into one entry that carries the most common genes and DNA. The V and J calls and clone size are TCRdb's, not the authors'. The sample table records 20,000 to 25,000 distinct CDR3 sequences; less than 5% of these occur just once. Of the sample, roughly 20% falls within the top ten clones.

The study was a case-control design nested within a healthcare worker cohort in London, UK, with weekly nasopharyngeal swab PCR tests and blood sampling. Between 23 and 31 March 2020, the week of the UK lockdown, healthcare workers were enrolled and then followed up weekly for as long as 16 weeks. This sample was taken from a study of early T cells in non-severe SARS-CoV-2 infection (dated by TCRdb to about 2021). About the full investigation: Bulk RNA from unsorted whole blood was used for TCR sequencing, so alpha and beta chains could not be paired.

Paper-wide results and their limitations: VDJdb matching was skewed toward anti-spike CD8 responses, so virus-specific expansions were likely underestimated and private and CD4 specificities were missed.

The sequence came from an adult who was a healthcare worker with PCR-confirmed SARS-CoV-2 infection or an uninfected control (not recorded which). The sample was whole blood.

The DNA sequence is TGTGCCAGCAGTGACTCGGACAATTCACCCCTCCACTTT. Translated, it gives CASSDSDNSPLHF. Recombination linked TRBV6-4 to TRBJ1-6; no D gene call is confident. From the cysteine up to the phenylalanine, the CDR3 has a length of 13 residues. The entry retains the CDR3 DNA only, 39 bases that are in frame from base 1. According to the germline V gene, CDR1 reads MRHNA and CDR2 reads SNTAGT. V gives up 0 bases and J gives up 7 bases, and the segment between their germline ends measures 4 bases.